This T cell receptor beta chain comes out of a study of OX40 agonist ivuxolimab in advanced cancers. J gave up 2 bases and V 3 bases, and 4 bases lay outside the gene matches. The V gene's germline CDR1 is MNHEY and CDR2 SMNVEV (reference sequence). This CDR3 has 15 residues. Using immunoSEQ multiplex PCR, the repertoire was profiled, and TCRdb retains in-frame clones only, with some absent. The top ten hold around 8% of the sample, which has approximately 38,000 clones, less than 85% seen once. The clonotype originates from an adult with an advanced solid tumor such as melanoma, head and neck, liver or kidney cancer. The V call is TRBV27, the J call TRBJ2-3, with TRBD2 matching over 8 bases. Sequencing was performed on CD4+ or CD8+ T cells sorted from blood, taken in a trial of the OX40 agonist ivuxolimab. CDR3 bases: TGTGCCAGCAGTTTTGGCGGGAGGCCCACAGATACGCAGTATTTT. Translated: CASSFGGRPTDTQYF.